Below are 7 T cell receptor beta chains sequenced from a single sample in a study of blood T cells in healthy people across ages. With a J-beta primer mix and a sample-barcoded 5' primer, a second PCR ran about 6 to 11 cycles. In TCRdb, the 5' RACE reads were re-called with MiXCR into one record per CDR3 protein. The sample carries about 780,000 distinct CDR3 sequences, 46% recorded once. The sample comprised blood. Receptor source: a man of 80 years or more in good health.

The rearrangement uses TRBV6-5 and TRBJ1-2, with 10 bases identical to TRBD1. The CDR3 contains 14 residues. The junction had 2 bases not matched to a gene; V was cut back by 2 bases and J by 5 bases. Germline lookup yields CDR1 MNHEY and CDR2 SVGAGI. The CDR3 protein is CASSYRDRGYGYTF. In DNA form, the CDR3 reads TGTGCCAGCAGTTACAGGGACAGGGGATATGGCTACACCTTC.

This clonotype was seen a handful of times. This chain connects TRBV5-1 to TRBJ2-3; D remains unclear. Trimming left V 0 bases short and J 4 bases short, with 9 bases between. Germline lookup yields CDR1 SGHRS and CDR2 YFSETQ. The CDR3 is 14 residues long. CDR3 amino acids: CASSLGASPDTQYF. The CDR3 DNA reads TGCGCCAGCAGCTTGGGAGCCTCCCCAGATACGCAGTATTTT.

The chain is built from TRBV4-2 and TRBJ1-2; D unresolved. Trimming took off 1 base at V and 0 bases at J, with 12 bases between the two ends. CDR1 and CDR2 from the germline V gene are LGHNA and YNFKEQ. The CDR3 is 16 residues long. Written as DNA, the CDR3 is TGTGCCAGCAGCCAAGTGGCAGCCCATACTAACTATGGCTACACCTTC. Its protein is CASSQVAAHTNYGYTF.

Notes on this clonotype: It may be a read error: a sequence one base away is much more abundant. The V and J genes are TRBV20-1 and TRBJ2-3; TRBD1 is a possible D gene (5 bases). Trimming removed 3 bases from V and 6 bases from J, with 10 bases in between. The CDR3 sequence is 12 residues long. The germline gives CDR1 DFQATT, CDR2 SNEGSKA (reference sequence). CDR3 bases: TGCAGTGCTAGGGGGCCGCGGGATACGCAGTATTTT. Translation gives CSARGPRDTQYF.

This clonotype has at least ten counts. The genes are TRBV7-9 and TRBJ1-2, with 9 bases fitting TRBD1. Germline assignment: CDR1 SEHNR and CDR2 FQNEAQ (reference sequence). J lost 3 bases, V lost 4 bases, and 3 bases had no gene match. There are 14 residues in the CDR3. For the CDR3, the DNA is TGTGCCAGCAGCTCAGGACAGGGGTACTATGGCTACACCTTC. This sequence encodes CASSSGQGYYGYTF.

The CDR3 region has the DNA TGCAGCGTTGAAGGACTGGGAGGGATCTACGAGCAGTACTTC. It yields the protein CSVEGLGGIYEQYF. The chain employs TRBV29-1 and TRBJ2-1, with 7 bases fitting TRBD2. The J call is uncertain, as TRBJ2-7 better fits the DNA end. This CDR3 contains 14 residues. Per the germline V gene, CDR1 is SQVTM and CDR2 is ANQGSEA.

Many counts were recorded for this clonotype. The chain has TRBV12-3 or TRBV12-4 and TRBJ1-5; 7 bases map to TRBD1. The CDR3 is made up of 14 amino acids. Trimming cost V 2 bases and J 4 bases; bases outside gene matches: 2. CDR3 nucleotides: TGTGCCAGCAGTTTAAACAGGGGTAATCAGCCCCAGCATTTT. This encodes CASSLNRGNQPQHF.